Below, one T cell receptor beta chain is given with its context. What it binds is not known. The source of the sample is a study of a mutant IDH1 vaccine in newly diagnosed glioma. Time point denoted: week 5, during vaccination. The study gave 300 ug of mutant IDH1 20-mer peptide per vaccine dose, with topical imiquimod. Each donor presented with a new WHO grade 3 or 4 astrocytoma that tested IDH1-mutant and showed ATRX loss. Assay: immunoSEQ multiplex PCR; the TCRdb copy retains only in-frame clones and omits some. In the table there are roughly 60,000 clones, under 90% of which are singletons. The receptor was derived from a woman in her forties or fifties with glioma. The specimen comprised PBMCs, sampled from a glioma patient whose treatment included an IDH1 peptide vaccine.

DNA for the CDR3: TGTGCCAGCAGTCTTACCGGGACAGGGCCCAATTCACCCCTCCACTTT. Protein sequence: CASSLTGTGPNSPLHF. The rearrangement joins TRBV28 to TRBJ1-6; 9 positions match TRBD1. The CDR3 consists of 16 residues. Germline CDR1 is MDHEN and CDR2 is SYDVKM. The J segment lost 7 bases and the V segment lost 5 bases, leaving 9 bases of the junction unmatched.